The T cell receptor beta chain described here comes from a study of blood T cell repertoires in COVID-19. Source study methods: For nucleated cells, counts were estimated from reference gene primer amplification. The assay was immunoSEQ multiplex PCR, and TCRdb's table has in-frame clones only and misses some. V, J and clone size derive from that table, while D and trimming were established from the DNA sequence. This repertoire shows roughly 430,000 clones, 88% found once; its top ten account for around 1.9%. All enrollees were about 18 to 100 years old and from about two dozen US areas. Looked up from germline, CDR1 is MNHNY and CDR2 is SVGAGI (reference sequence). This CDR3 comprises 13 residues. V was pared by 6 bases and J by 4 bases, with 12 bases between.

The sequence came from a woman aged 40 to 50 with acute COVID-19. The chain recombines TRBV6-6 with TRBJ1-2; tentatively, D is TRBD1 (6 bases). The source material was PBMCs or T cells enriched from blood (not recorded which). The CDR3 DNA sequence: TGTGCCAGCAGATACGACAGGTCCTATGGCTACACCTTC. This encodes CASRYDRSYGYTF.